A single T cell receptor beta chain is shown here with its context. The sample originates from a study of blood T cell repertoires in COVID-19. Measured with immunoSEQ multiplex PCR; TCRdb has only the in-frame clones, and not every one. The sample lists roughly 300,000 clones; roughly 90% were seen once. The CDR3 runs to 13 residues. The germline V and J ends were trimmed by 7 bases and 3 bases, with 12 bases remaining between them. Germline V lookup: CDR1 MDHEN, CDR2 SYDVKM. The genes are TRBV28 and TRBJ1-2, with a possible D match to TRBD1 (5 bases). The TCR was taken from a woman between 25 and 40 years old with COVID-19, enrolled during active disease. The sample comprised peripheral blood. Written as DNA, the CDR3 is TGTGCCAGCAACCGGGGGGTGGACTATGGCTACACCTTC. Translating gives CASNRGVDYGYTF.